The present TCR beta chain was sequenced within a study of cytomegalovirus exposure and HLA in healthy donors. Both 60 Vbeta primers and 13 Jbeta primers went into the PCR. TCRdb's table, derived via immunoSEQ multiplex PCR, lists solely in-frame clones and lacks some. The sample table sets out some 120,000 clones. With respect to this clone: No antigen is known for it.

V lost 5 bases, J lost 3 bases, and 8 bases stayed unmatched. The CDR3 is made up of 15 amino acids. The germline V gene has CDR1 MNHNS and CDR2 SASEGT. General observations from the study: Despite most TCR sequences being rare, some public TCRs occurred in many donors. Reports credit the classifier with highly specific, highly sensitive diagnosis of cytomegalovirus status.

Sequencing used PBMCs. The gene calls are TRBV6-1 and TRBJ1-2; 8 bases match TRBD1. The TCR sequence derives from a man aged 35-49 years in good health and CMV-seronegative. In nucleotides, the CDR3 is TGTGCCAGCAGTCCAATGACAGGGGCCTACTATGGCTACACCTTC. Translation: CASSPMTGAYYGYTF.